Sequencing of this T cell receptor (beta chain) was carried out in a study of T-cell reconstitution after alpha-beta-depleted transplantation in children. Findings and caveats of the study: Newly produced T cells mostly provided counts and TCRbeta diversity after one year, as hyperexpanded clones declined.

In this sample, this clonotype turned up many times. What it recognizes is unknown. The TCRbeta library incorporated unique molecular identifiers. MiXCR, applied by TCRdb to the PCR reads, yields one record per CDR3 protein. In the table there are 240,000 or so distinct CDR3 sequences, under 9.5% of which are singletons. The TCR comes from a male patient between 5 and 17 years old who had a stem cell transplant for acute lymphoblastic leukemia, so the T cells may come from the graft donor. This specimen was PBMCs, mostly from graft donor cells, taken 180 days after TCRalphabeta/CD19-depleted stem cell transplant.

CDR3 protein: CASSMKGINRSKNIQYF. In nucleotides, the CDR3 is TGTGCCAGCAGCATGAAGGGGATCAATCGATCCAAAAACATTCAGTACTTC. The chain uses TRBV7-8 and TRBJ2-4; D is possibly TRBD1 (5 bases). This CDR3 spans 17 amino acids. V gave up 5 bases and J gave up 2 bases, with 19 bases separating them. CDR1 SGHVS and CDR2 FQNEAQ come from the germline V gene.